This record concerns one T cell receptor beta chain sequence. The study assigned cohorts using participant-reported clinical history. The germline CDR1 and CDR2 sequences are LNHDA and SQIVND (reference sequence). The CDR3 consists of 13 residues. V lost 3 bases, J lost 3 bases, and 8 bases lay in between. Libraries were prepared by immunoSEQ multiplex PCR; TCRdb keeps only in-frame clonotypes and omits some of them. The repertoire has 300,000 to 400,000 clones, more than 70% of them found once; the top ten carry 0.9% to 1.5%. This sample was included in a study of blood T cell repertoires in COVID-19.

The chain combines TRBV19 with TRBJ2-5, with D possibly matching TRBD2 (5 bases). Sequencing was performed on PBMCs or T cells enriched from blood (not recorded which). The receptor was isolated from a woman aged 18-29 years who had recovered from COVID-19. The CDR3 DNA follows: TGTGCCAGTAGTATTACCGGGAAAGAGACCCAGTACTTC. Translating gives CASSITGKETQYF.